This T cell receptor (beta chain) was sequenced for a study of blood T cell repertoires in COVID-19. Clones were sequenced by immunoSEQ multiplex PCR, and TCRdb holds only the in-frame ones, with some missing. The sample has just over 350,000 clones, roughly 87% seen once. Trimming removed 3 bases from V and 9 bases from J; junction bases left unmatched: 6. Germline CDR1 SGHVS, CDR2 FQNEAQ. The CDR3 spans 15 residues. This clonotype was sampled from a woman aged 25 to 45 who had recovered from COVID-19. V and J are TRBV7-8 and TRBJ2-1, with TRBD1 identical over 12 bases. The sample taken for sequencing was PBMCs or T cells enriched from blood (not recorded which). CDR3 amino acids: CASSFTGTGGFEQFF. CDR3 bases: TGTGCCAGCAGCTTTACCGGGACAGGGGGCTTTGAGCAGTTCTTC.